Listed below are T cell receptor beta chains from one sample, sequenced in a study of T cell repertoires in cytomegalovirus infection. Antigens of these TCRs are unknown. A single record per CDR3 protein comes from TCRdb applying MiXCR to the reads. Here the sample spans hundreds of thousands of distinct CDR3 sequences, around 30% being singletons. This specimen was cultured CD8+ T cells from PBMCs, taken from culture after CMV antigen stimulation. These TCRs come from a human donor in good health (CMV status not recorded). Some clones in this sample may be carry-over from other donors' samples. The CDR3 runs from the conserved cysteine through the conserved F or W. Each record gives: clone size, J gene, V gene, D gene, CDR3 protein, CDR3 DNA. D genes are given only for firm matches. The size entry is marked missing in some rows and otherwise reads once, few, many or a size class.

abundance: -; j_gene: TRBJ2-5; v_gene: TRBV6-6; d_gene: -; CDR3aa: CASSSRDTQETQYF; CDR3nt: TGTGCCAGCAGTTCCCGGGACACCCAAGAGACCCAGTACTTC
abundance: -; j_gene: TRBJ1-1; v_gene: TRBV5-4; d_gene: TRBD1; CDR3aa: CASSADRVSEAFF; CDR3nt: TGTGCCAGCAGCGCGGACAGGGTATCTGAAGCTTTCTTT
abundance: -; j_gene: TRBJ1-5; v_gene: TRBV4-1; d_gene: -; CDR3aa: CASSQDGGADSNQPQHF; CDR3nt: TGCGCCAGCAGCCAAGATGGGGGGGCAGATAGCAATCAGCCCCAGCATTTT
abundance: -; j_gene: TRBJ2-1; v_gene: TRBV4-1; d_gene: -; CDR3aa: CASSQDRFDNEQFF; CDR3nt: TGCGCCAGCAGCCAAGACAGATTCGACAATGAGCAGTTCTTC
abundance: -; j_gene: TRBJ2-3; v_gene: TRBV14; d_gene: -; CDR3aa: CASSQGSWSTDTQYF; CDR3nt: TGTGCCAGCAGCCAAGGTAGTTGGAGCACAGATACGCAGTATTTT
abundance: -; j_gene: TRBJ2-2; v_gene: TRBV6-5; d_gene: -; CDR3aa: CASRPPGTGELFF; CDR3nt: TGTGCCAGCAGGCCCCCCGGGACCGGGGAGCTGTTTTTT
abundance: -; j_gene: TRBJ1-2; v_gene: TRBV7-3; d_gene: -; CDR3aa: CASSDGRPKYGYTF; CDR3nt: TGTGCCAGCAGCGACGGACGGCCTAAATATGGCTACACCTTC
abundance: few; j_gene: TRBJ1-1; v_gene: TRBV7-6; d_gene: -; CDR3aa: CASSPAGAANTEAFF; CDR3nt: TGTGCCAGCAGTCCGGCTGGGGCGGCGAACACTGAAGCTTTCTTT
abundance: -; j_gene: TRBJ2-7; v_gene: TRBV13; d_gene: TRBD1; CDR3aa: CASSPLRDRGPYEQYF; CDR3nt: TGTGCCAGCAGCCCCTTGCGGGACAGGGGACCCTACGAGCAGTACTTC
abundance: -; j_gene: TRBJ2-1; v_gene: TRBV5-4; d_gene: -; CDR3aa: CASGYSGFYNEQFF; CDR3nt: TGTGCCAGCGGCTACAGTGGCTTCTACAATGAGCAGTTCTTC
abundance: few; j_gene: TRBJ2-1; v_gene: TRBV12-3/TRBV12-4; d_gene: TRBD2; CDR3aa: CASSGTSGGPEQFF; CDR3nt: TGTGCCAGCAGTGGGACTAGCGGGGGTCCTGAGCAGTTCTTC
abundance: -; j_gene: TRBJ2-3; v_gene: TRBV12-3/TRBV12-4; d_gene: -; CDR3aa: CASSLSGTGTDTQYF; CDR3nt: TGTGCCAGCAGTTTATCAGGGACTGGCACAGATACGCAGTATTTT
abundance: -; j_gene: TRBJ1-2; v_gene: TRBV7-6; d_gene: TRBD1; CDR3aa: CAGTKQGAYGYTF; CDR3nt: TGTGCCGGCACAAAACAGGGGGCCTATGGCTACACCTTC
abundance: few; j_gene: TRBJ2-1; v_gene: TRBV27; d_gene: -; CDR3aa: CASSSPGDGEQFF; CDR3nt: TGTGCCAGCAGTTCCCCAGGGGATGGTGAGCAGTTCTTC
abundance: few; j_gene: TRBJ2-3; v_gene: TRBV12-3/TRBV12-4; d_gene: -; CDR3aa: CAIWGADTQYF; CDR3nt: TGTGCCATCTGGGGAGCCGATACGCAGTATTTT
abundance: few; j_gene: TRBJ1-2; v_gene: TRBV6-6; d_gene: -; CDR3aa: CASSYEWVDGYTF; CDR3nt: TGTGCCAGCAGTTACGAGTGGGTTGACGGCTACACCTTC
abundance: -; j_gene: TRBJ2-2; v_gene: TRBV7-9; d_gene: TRBD2; CDR3aa: CVSSLLVRPGLVNTGELFF; CDR3nt: TGTGTCAGCAGCCTTCTCGTTCGACCGGGACTAGTTAACACCGGGGAGCTGTTTTTT
abundance: many; j_gene: TRBJ1-1; v_gene: TRBV14; d_gene: -; CDR3aa: CASSQAGRYTEAFF; CDR3nt: TGTGCCAGCAGCCAAGCAGGGCGTTACACTGAAGCTTTCTTT
abundance: -; j_gene: TRBJ2-3; v_gene: TRBV7-6; d_gene: TRBD2; CDR3aa: CASSPRLAGSLTDTQYF; CDR3nt: TGTGCCAGCAGCCCGAGACTAGCGGGGAGCTTAACAGATACGCAGTATTTT
abundance: -; j_gene: TRBJ2-1; v_gene: TRBV12-3/TRBV12-4; d_gene: TRBD1; CDR3aa: CASSLVGGQGYNEQFF; CDR3nt: TGTGCCAGCAGTTTAGTAGGCGGACAGGGTTACAATGAGCAGTTCTTC
abundance: -; j_gene: TRBJ2-1; v_gene: TRBV12-3/TRBV12-4; d_gene: -; CDR3aa: CASSLQVDEQFF; CDR3nt: TGTGCCAGCAGCCTACAGGTGGATGAGCAGTTCTTC
abundance: few; j_gene: TRBJ2-7; v_gene: TRBV6-1; d_gene: -; CDR3aa: CASSEVGTGTYEQYF; CDR3nt: TGTGCCAGCAGTGAAGTTGGTACAGGGACATACGAGCAGTACTTC
abundance: once; j_gene: TRBJ2-1; v_gene: TRBV19; d_gene: TRBD2; CDR3aa: CASIPTSRSSYNEQFF; CDR3nt: TGTGCCAGTATTCCGACTAGCCGAAGCTCCTACAATGAGCAGTTCTTC
abundance: few; j_gene: TRBJ2-3; v_gene: TRBV20-1; d_gene: TRBD2; CDR3aa: CSARGLGGSGGADTQYF; CDR3nt: TGCAGTGCTAGAGGACTCGGAGGGAGCGGGGGGGCGGATACGCAGTATTTT
abundance: -; j_gene: TRBJ1-1; v_gene: TRBV27; d_gene: -; CDR3aa: CASSFLDGGAFF; CDR3nt: TGTGCCAGCAGCTTCCTAGATGGGGGAGCTTTCTTT
abundance: -; j_gene: TRBJ1-3; v_gene: TRBV6-1; d_gene: -; CDR3aa: CASSGSGYTIYF; CDR3nt: TGTGCCAGCAGCGGGAGCGGATACACCATATATTTT
abundance: many; j_gene: TRBJ2-7; v_gene: TRBV6-1; d_gene: -; CDR3aa: CASSHQSVTSSYEQYF; CDR3nt: TGTGCCAGCAGCCATCAGAGTGTTACGAGCTCCTACGAGCAGTACTTC
abundance: few; j_gene: TRBJ1-3; v_gene: TRBV7-6; d_gene: -; CDR3aa: CASSPAGGGDYGDTIYF; CDR3nt: TGTGCCAGCAGCCCCGCGGGTGGAGGGGATTATGGCGACACCATATATTTT
abundance: -; j_gene: TRBJ1-1; v_gene: TRBV7-2; d_gene: TRBD1; CDR3aa: CASSLPRTGPMNTEAFF; CDR3nt: TGTGCCAGCAGCTTACCCCGGACAGGTCCAATGAACACTGAAGCTTTCTTT
abundance: few; j_gene: TRBJ2-5; v_gene: TRBV14; d_gene: -; CDR3aa: CASSLYGEFQETQYF; CDR3nt: TGTGCCAGCAGCCTCTACGGGGAATTTCAAGAGACCCAGTACTTC
abundance: few; j_gene: TRBJ1-1; v_gene: TRBV27; d_gene: TRBD1; CDR3aa: CASLLRGGRANTEAFF; CDR3nt: TGTGCCAGCCTTCTTAGAGGGGGCAGGGCGAACACTGAAGCTTTCTTT
abundance: -; j_gene: TRBJ1-2; v_gene: TRBV12-5; d_gene: TRBD1; CDR3aa: CASGLRGSYGYTF; CDR3nt: TGTGCTAGTGGACTCAGGGGGAGTTATGGCTACACCTTC
abundance: few; j_gene: TRBJ1-2; v_gene: TRBV28; d_gene: -; CDR3aa: CASSPGLVVLGYTF; CDR3nt: TGTGCCAGCAGCCCGGGGCTTGTGGTATTGGGCTACACCTTC
abundance: -; j_gene: TRBJ1-5; v_gene: TRBV7-8; d_gene: -; CDR3aa: CASLPSSLSNQPQHF; CDR3nt: TGTGCCAGCCTACCGTCGTCCCTTAGCAATCAGCCCCAGCATTTT
abundance: many; j_gene: TRBJ2-1; v_gene: TRBV11-2; d_gene: TRBD2; CDR3aa: CASSSRGAGGTYNEQFF; CDR3nt: TGTGCCAGCAGTTCCCGGGGGGCGGGGGGGACCTACAATGAGCAGTTCTTC
abundance: few; j_gene: TRBJ1-2; v_gene: TRBV2; d_gene: -; CDR3aa: CASSDLAGFYGYTF; CDR3nt: TGTGCCAGCAGTGATCTGGCCGGCTTCTATGGCTACACCTTC
abundance: -; j_gene: TRBJ1-6; v_gene: TRBV7-9; d_gene: -; CDR3aa: CASSPGQRTYNSPLHF; CDR3nt: TGTGCCAGCAGCCCTGGACAGCGAACCTATAATTCACCCCTCCACTTT
abundance: many; j_gene: TRBJ2-1; v_gene: TRBV7-2; d_gene: TRBD1; CDR3aa: CASSFGQGREQFF; CDR3nt: TGTGCCAGCAGCTTCGGACAGGGGCGTGAGCAGTTCTTC
abundance: once; j_gene: TRBJ2-1; v_gene: TRBV6-6; d_gene: -; CDR3aa: CASSYYGGDDAGNEQFF; CDR3nt: TGTGCCAGCAGTTACTACGGAGGGGATGACGCGGGCAATGAGCAGTTCTTC
abundance: many; j_gene: TRBJ1-5; v_gene: TRBV6-1; d_gene: -; CDR3aa: CASNKRVNSNQPQHF; CDR3nt: TGTGCCAGCAATAAGAGGGTTAATAGCAATCAGCCCCAGCATTTT
abundance: -; j_gene: TRBJ2-1; v_gene: TRBV12-5; d_gene: TRBD1; CDR3aa: CASGFPQGAYNEQFF; CDR3nt: TGTGCTAGTGGTTTCCCACAGGGGGCCTACAATGAGCAGTTCTTC
abundance: -; j_gene: TRBJ1-2; v_gene: TRBV29-1; d_gene: TRBD1; CDR3aa: CSGRDSYGYTF; CDR3nt: TGCAGCGGGCGGGACAGCTATGGCTACACCTTC
abundance: few; j_gene: TRBJ1-1; v_gene: TRBV6-2/TRBV6-3; d_gene: -; CDR3aa: CASTLYRGFEAFF; CDR3nt: TGTGCCAGCACCCTATATCGGGGGTTTGAAGCTTTCTTT
abundance: few; j_gene: TRBJ1-4; v_gene: TRBV19; d_gene: -; CDR3aa: CASSPDGRLFF; CDR3nt: TGTGCCAGTAGCCCGGATGGTCGACTGTTTTTT
abundance: -; j_gene: TRBJ2-1; v_gene: TRBV5-1; d_gene: TRBD2; CDR3aa: CASRPTTSGSSYNEQFF; CDR3nt: TGCGCCAGCAGGCCTACTACTAGCGGAAGCTCCTACAATGAGCAGTTCTTC
abundance: -; j_gene: TRBJ2-1; v_gene: TRBV28; d_gene: -; CDR3aa: CASSCRDRPPWEQFF; CDR3nt: TGTGCCAGCAGTTGCCGAGACAGGCCCCCTTGGGAGCAGTTCTTC
abundance: few; j_gene: TRBJ1-5; v_gene: TRBV7-8; d_gene: -; CDR3aa: CASSLNKGISQPQHF; CDR3nt: TGTGCCAGCAGCTTAAATAAGGGGATAAGTCAGCCCCAGCATTTT
abundance: -; j_gene: TRBJ1-2; v_gene: TRBV13; d_gene: TRBD1; CDR3aa: CASSKEGTGHYGYTF; CDR3nt: TGTGCCAGCAGCAAAGAGGGGACAGGGCACTATGGCTACACCTTC
abundance: -; j_gene: TRBJ1-1; v_gene: TRBV15; d_gene: -; CDR3aa: CATSRFPRGRQGDTEAFF; CDR3nt: TGTGCCACCAGCAGATTCCCCCGGGGACGGCAGGGAGACACTGAAGCTTTCTTT
abundance: many; j_gene: TRBJ1-4; v_gene: TRBV12-3/TRBV12-4; d_gene: -; CDR3aa: CASSLYGATNEKLFF; CDR3nt: TGTGCCAGCAGTTTGTACGGAGCAACTAATGAAAAACTGTTTTTT
abundance: few; j_gene: TRBJ1-5; v_gene: TRBV19; d_gene: TRBD1; CDR3aa: CASSTGDRGREPLYSNQPQHF; CDR3nt: TGTGCCAGTAGTACCGGGGACAGGGGAAGGGAACCTCTATATAGCAATCAGCCCCAGCATTTT
abundance: -; j_gene: TRBJ1-1; v_gene: TRBV12-3/TRBV12-4; d_gene: -; CDR3aa: CASSYDREDTEAFF; CDR3nt: TGTGCCAGCAGTTATGACCGGGAGGACACTGAAGCTTTCTTT
abundance: once; j_gene: TRBJ1-1; v_gene: TRBV19; d_gene: TRBD1; CDR3aa: CVSSSDRGWTEAFF; CDR3nt: TGTGTCAGTAGTTCGGACAGGGGGTGGACTGAAGCTTTCTTT
abundance: -; j_gene: TRBJ2-2; v_gene: TRBV19; d_gene: -; CDR3aa: CASSAPPGTGELFF; CDR3nt: TGTGCCAGTAGTGCACCCCCAGGGACCGGGGAGCTGTTTTTT
abundance: -; j_gene: TRBJ1-1; v_gene: TRBV10-3; d_gene: TRBD1; CDR3aa: CAISSGTAEAFF; CDR3nt: TGTGCCATCAGCTCCGGGACAGCCGAAGCTTTCTTT
abundance: many; j_gene: TRBJ2-7; v_gene: TRBV7-6; d_gene: -; CDR3aa: CASSPPGGSSYEQYF; CDR3nt: TGTGCCAGCAGCCCCCCCGGGGGCAGCTCCTACGAGCAGTACTTC
abundance: -; j_gene: TRBJ1-3; v_gene: TRBV28; d_gene: -; CDR3aa: CAWGVPGNTIYF; CDR3nt: TGTGCCTGGGGGGTTCCAGGAAACACCATATATTTT
abundance: -; j_gene: TRBJ1-5; v_gene: TRBV15; d_gene: TRBD1; CDR3aa: CATSTGTGGNQPQHF; CDR3nt: TGTGCCACCAGCACTGGGACAGGGGGCAATCAGCCCCAGCATTTT
abundance: many; j_gene: TRBJ1-2; v_gene: TRBV29-1; d_gene: -; CDR3aa: CSTETGTNDYGYTF; CDR3nt: TGCAGCACCGAAACCGGGACAAACGACTATGGCTACACCTTC